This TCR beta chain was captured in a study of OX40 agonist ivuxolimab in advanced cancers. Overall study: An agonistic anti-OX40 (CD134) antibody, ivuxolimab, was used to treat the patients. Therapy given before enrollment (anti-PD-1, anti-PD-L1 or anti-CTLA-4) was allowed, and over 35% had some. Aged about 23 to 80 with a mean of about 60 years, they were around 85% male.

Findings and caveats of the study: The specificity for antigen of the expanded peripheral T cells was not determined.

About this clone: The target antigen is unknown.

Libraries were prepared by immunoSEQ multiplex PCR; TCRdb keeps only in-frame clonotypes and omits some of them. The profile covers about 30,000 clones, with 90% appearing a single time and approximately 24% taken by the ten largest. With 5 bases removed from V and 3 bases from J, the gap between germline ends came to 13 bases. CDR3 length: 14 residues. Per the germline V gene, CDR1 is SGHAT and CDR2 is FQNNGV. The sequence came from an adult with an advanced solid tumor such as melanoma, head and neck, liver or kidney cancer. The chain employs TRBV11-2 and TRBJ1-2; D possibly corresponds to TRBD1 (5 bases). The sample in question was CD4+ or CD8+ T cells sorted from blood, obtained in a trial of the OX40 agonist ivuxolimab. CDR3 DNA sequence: TGTGCCAGCAGCGGGGCGGATCGACACTATGGCTACACCTTC. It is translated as CASSGADRHYGYTF.